The TCR beta chain under discussion was sequenced for a study of CD8 T cells in Susac syndrome. TCR beta sequences were obtained from blood CD8+ and CD4+ T cells. The multiple sclerosis control cohort comprised treatment-naive individuals presenting with stable or active relapsing-remitting disease. V was clipped by 0 bases and J by 4 bases, with 11 bases between them. This CDR3 contains 15 residues. The germline CDR1 and CDR2 sequences are LGHNA and YNFKEQ. Reverse transcription used roughly 0.5 to 1 ug RNA and random hexamers. TCRdb recomputed calls from the immunoSEQ multiplex PCR reads with MiXCR, one row per CDR3 protein. This table holds some 220,000 distinct CDR3 sequences, around 96% found once.

This receptor was identified in a human donor with multiple sclerosis. The sequencing sample was made of CD4+ T cells from PBMCs. V usage is TRBV4-2 and J usage is TRBJ2-3; D unresolved. The CDR3 here is CASSQDIGGSDTQYF. CDR3 coding DNA: TGTGCCAGCAGCCAAGATATAGGCGGCTCAGATACGCAGTATTTT.